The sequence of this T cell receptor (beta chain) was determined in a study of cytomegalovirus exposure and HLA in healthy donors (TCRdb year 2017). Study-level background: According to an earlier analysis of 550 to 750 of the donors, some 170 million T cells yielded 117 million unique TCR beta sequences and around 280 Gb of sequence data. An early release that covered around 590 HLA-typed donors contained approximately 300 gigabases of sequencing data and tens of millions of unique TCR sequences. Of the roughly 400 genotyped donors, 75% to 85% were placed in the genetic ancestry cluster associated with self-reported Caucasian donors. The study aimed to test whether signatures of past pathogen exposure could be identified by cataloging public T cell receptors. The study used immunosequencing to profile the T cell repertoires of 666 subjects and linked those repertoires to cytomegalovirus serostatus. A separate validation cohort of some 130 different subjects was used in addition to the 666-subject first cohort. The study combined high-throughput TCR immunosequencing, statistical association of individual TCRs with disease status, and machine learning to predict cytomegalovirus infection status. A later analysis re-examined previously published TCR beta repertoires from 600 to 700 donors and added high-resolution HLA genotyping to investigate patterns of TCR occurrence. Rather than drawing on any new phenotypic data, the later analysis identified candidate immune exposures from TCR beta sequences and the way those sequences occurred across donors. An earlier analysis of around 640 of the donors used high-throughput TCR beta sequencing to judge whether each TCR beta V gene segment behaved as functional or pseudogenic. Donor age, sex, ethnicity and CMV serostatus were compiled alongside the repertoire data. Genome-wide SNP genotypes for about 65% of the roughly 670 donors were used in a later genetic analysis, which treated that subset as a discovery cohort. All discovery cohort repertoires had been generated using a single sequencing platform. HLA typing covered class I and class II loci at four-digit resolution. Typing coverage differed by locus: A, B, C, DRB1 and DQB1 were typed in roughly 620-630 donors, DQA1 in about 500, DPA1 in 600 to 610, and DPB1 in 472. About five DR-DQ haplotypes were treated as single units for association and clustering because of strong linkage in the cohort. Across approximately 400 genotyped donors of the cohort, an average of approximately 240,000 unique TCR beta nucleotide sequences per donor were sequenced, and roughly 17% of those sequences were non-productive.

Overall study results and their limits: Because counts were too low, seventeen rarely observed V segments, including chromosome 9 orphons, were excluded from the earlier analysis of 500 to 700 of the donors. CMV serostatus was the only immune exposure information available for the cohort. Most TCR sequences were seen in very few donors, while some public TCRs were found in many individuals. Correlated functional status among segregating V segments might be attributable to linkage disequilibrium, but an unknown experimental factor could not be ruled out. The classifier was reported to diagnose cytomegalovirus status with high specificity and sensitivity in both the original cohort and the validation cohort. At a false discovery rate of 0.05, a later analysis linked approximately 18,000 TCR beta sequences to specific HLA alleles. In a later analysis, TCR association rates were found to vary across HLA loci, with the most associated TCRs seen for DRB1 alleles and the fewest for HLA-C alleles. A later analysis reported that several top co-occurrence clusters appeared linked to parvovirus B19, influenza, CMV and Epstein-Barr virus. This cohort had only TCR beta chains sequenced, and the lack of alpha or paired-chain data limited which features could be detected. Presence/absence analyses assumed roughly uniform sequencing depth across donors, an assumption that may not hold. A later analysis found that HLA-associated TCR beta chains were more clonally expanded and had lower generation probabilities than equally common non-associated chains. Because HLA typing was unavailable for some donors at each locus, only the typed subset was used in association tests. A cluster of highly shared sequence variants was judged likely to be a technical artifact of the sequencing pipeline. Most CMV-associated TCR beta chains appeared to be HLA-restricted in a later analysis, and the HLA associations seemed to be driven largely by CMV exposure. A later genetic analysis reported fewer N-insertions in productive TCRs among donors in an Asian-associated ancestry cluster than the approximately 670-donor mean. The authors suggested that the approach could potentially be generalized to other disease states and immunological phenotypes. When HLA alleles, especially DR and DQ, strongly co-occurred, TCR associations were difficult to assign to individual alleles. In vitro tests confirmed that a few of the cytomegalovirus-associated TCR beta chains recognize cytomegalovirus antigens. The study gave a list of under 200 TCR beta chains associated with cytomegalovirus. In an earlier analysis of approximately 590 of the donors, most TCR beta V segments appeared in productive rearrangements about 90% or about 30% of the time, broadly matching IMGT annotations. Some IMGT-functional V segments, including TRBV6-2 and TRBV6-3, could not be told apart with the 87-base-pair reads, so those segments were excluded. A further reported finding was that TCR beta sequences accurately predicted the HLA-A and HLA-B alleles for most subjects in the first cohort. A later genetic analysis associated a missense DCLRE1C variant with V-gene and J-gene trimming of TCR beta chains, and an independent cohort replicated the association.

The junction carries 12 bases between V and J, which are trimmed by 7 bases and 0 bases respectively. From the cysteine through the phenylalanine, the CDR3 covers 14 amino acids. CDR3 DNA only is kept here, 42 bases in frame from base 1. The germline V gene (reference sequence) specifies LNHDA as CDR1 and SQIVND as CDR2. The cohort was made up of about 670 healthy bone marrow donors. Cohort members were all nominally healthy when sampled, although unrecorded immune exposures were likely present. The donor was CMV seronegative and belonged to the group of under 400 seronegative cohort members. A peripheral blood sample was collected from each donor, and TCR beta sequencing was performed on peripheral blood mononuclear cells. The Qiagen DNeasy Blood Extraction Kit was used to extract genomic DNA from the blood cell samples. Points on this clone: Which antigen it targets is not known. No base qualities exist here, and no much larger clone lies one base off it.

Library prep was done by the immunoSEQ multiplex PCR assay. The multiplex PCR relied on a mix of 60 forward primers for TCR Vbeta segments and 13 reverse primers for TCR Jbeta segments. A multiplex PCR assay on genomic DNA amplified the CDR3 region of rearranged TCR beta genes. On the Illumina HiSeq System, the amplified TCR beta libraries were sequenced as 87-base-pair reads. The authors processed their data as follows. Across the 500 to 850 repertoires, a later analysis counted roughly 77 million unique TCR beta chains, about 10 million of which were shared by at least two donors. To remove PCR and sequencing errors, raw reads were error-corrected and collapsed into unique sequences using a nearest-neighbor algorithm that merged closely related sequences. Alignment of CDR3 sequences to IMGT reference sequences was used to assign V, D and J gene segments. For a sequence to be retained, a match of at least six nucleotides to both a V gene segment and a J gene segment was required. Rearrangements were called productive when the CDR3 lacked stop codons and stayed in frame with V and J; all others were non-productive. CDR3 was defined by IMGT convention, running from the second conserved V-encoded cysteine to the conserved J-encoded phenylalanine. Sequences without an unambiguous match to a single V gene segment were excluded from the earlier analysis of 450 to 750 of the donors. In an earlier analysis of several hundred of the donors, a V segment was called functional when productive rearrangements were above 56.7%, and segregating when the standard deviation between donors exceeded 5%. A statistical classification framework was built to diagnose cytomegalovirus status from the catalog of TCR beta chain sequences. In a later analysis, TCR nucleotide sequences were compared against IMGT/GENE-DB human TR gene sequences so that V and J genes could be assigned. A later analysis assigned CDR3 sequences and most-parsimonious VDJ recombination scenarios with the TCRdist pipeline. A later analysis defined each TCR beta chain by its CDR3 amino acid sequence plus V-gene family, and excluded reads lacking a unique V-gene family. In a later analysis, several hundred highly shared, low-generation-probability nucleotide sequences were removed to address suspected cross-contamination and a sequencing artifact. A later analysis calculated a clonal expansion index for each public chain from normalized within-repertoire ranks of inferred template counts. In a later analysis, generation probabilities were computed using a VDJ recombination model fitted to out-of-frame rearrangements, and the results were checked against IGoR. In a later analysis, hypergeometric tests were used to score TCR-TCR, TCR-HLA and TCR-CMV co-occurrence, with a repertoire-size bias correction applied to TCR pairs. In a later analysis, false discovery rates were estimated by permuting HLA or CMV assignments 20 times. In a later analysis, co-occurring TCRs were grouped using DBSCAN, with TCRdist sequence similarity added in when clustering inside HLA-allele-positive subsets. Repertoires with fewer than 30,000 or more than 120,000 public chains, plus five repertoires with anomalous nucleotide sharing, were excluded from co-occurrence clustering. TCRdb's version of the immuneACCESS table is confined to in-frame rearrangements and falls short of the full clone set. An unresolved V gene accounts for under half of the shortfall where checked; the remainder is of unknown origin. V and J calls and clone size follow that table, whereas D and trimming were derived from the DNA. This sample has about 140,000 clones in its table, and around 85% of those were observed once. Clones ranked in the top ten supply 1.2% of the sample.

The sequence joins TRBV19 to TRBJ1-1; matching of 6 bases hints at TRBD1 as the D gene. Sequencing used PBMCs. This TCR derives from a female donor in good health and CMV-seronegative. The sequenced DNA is TGTGCCAGTATGAGGGGACAACTGAACACTGAAGCTTTCTTT. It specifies CASMRGQLNTEAFF.